The 31 T cell receptor beta chains reported below all come from one sample, sequenced in a study of cytomegalovirus exposure and HLA in healthy donors. PCR used 60 Vbeta primers and 13 Jbeta primers. Profiled with immunoSEQ multiplex PCR; TCRdb holds only in-frame clones, not every one. The sample holds approximately 93,000 clones, 82% seen once. The sample taken for sequencing was PBMCs. These receptors were collected from a man aged 50 to 59 in good health and CMV-seronegative.

This clone was counted a few times. The rearrangement links TRBV5-4 to TRBJ2-7; 7 bases line up with TRBD2. The CDR3 contains 14 residues. V shed 4 bases and J 2 bases; nucleotides not matched to a gene: 6. Germline values: CDR1 SGHNT, CDR2 YYREEE (reference sequence). This CDR3 is CASSPGGRAYEQYF. The DNA of the CDR3 is TGTGCCAGCAGCCCGGGAGGCAGAGCCTACGAGCAGTACTTC. The full variable domain, in which reference TRBV5-4 and TRBJ2-7 provide the parts outside the CDR3, is ETGVTQSPTHLIKTRGQQVTLRCSSQSGHNTVSWYQQALGQGPQFIFQYYREEENGRGNFPPRFSGLQFPNYSSELNVNALELDDSALYLCASSPGGRAYEQYFGPGTRLTVT.

This clone was seen a handful of times. The chain has TRBV14 and TRBJ2-7; tentatively, D is TRBD2 (6 bases). Deletions cut 3 bases from V and 3 bases from J, with 15 bases between. The length of the CDR3 is 15 residues. Germline-derived CDR1 and CDR2 are SGHDN and FVKESK. CDR3 in amino acids: CASSQATGSGYEQYF. CDR3 coding DNA: TGTGCCAGCAGCCAGGCCACCGGGAGCGGCTACGAGCAGTACTTC.

This chain joins TRBV27 and TRBJ1-2, with a weak D call TRBD1 (5 bases). Looked up from germline, CDR1 is MNHEY and CDR2 is SMNVEV (reference sequence). CDR3 length: 15 residues. Trimming pared 5 bases from V and 5 bases from J, leaving 18 bases between. CDR3 residues: CASSLTSQVRYGYTF. DNA of the CDR3: TGTGCCAGCAGTCTTACTTCACAGGTTAGGTATGGCTACACCTTC.

The chain uses TRBV19 and TRBJ2-1, with a weak D call TRBD2 (6 bases). V was pared by 3 bases and J by 9 bases, with 15 bases between. The CDR3 runs 14 residues. Germline assignment: CDR1 LNHDA and CDR2 SQIVND (reference sequence). CDR3 sequence (DNA): TGTGCCAGTAGTATGAGAGAGCGGGCCGGTGAGCAGTTCTTC. Amino acids: CASSMRERAGEQFF. The entire variable domain, with the rest obtained from reference TRBV19 and TRBJ2-1, is as follows: DGGITQSPKYLFRKEGQNVTLSCEQNLNHDAMYWYRQDPGQGLRLIYYSQIVNDFQKGDIAEGYSVSREKKESFPLTVTSAQKNPTAFYLCASSMRERAGEQFFGPGTRLTVL.

This chain joins TRBV19 and TRBJ2-1; possible D gene TRBD2, 6 bases. V was cut by 0 bases and J by 5 bases, with 17 bases left in between. The CDR3 loop spans 17 amino acids. Per germline, CDR1 LNHDA and CDR2 SQIVND (reference sequence). The CDR3: CASSIEGRGTRDNEQFF. The CDR3 coding sequence is TGTGCCAGTAGTATAGAAGGTCGCGGGACCAGGGACAATGAGCAGTTCTTC.

The gene calls are TRBV7-3 and TRBJ2-1; D not resolved. Germline-derived CDR1 and CDR2 are SGHTA and FQGTGA. This CDR3 spans 15 amino acids. V gave up 0 bases and J gave up 0 bases, with 6 bases separating them. The CDR3 sequence: CASSLTVSSYNEQFF. CDR3 in DNA: TGTGCCAGCAGCTTAACGGTGAGCTCCTACAATGAGCAGTTCTTC.

With regard to this clone: In the same sample, other DNA sequences code for this CDR3. The chain joins TRBV4-2 to TRBJ1-1; D is uncertain. The germline V gene encodes CDR1 LGHNA and CDR2 YNFKEQ. The ends were cut back, 0 bases at V and 2 bases at J, with 7 bases in the middle. The length of the CDR3 is 14 residues. This CDR3 reads CASSQDAGNTEAFF. DNA for the CDR3: TGTGCCAGCAGCCAAGACGCGGGAAACACTGAAGCTTTCTTT.

The V and J genes are TRBV5-4 and TRBJ2-5, with TRBD1 matching 7 bases. The V gene end was trimmed by 5 bases and the J gene end by 3 bases; junction bases not matched to a gene: 10. Germline CDR1 reads SGHNT; CDR2 reads YYREEE (reference sequence). The CDR3 is 15 residues long. The chain's CDR3 is CASSYKGTAKETQYF. Here the CDR3 DNA reads TGTGCCAGCAGTTACAAAGGGACAGCCAAAGAGACCCAGTACTTC.

This clone has a handful of counts. The rearrangement links TRBV6-5 to TRBJ2-2, with 9 bases fitting TRBD1. V gave up 5 bases and J gave up 4 bases; unmatched junction bases: 2. The CDR3 sequence is 14 residues long. Germline loops: CDR1 MNHEY, CDR2 SVGAGI. The CDR3 DNA sequence: TGTGCCAGCAGTCCGACAGGGGGCACCGGGGAGCTGTTTTTT. It specifies CASSPTGGTGELFF.

The CDR3 nucleotides are TGTGCCAGCAGCGTGGTCGGCCGGAGGAACGAGCAGTACTTC. It codes for CASSVVGRRNEQYF. The chain recombines TRBV5-5 with TRBJ2-7; D possibly corresponds to TRBD2 (5 bases). The CDR3 spans 14 residues. Per the germline V gene, CDR1 is SGHKS and CDR2 is YYEKEE (reference sequence). The ends were cut back, 4 bases at V and 5 bases at J, with 16 bases in the middle.

The V gene is TRBV4-1, the J gene TRBJ1-5; D unresolved. CDR1 is MGHRA and CDR2 is YSYEKL in the germline V gene. The length of the CDR3 is 18 residues. V was cut by 2 bases and J by 6 bases, with 23 bases left in between. The CDR3 nucleotides are TGCGCCAGCAGCCAAATGTGGGATCCCCCGGGATCTCGTCAGCCCCAGCATTTT. Amino acids: CASSQMWDPPGSRQPQHF.

The CDR3 coding sequence is TGTGCCAGCAAAGTAAGGCGGGGGAACACTGAAGCTTTCTTT. Encoded protein: CASKVRRGNTEAFF. This chain connects TRBV28 to TRBJ1-1, with D unclear. V was clipped by 7 bases and J by 1 base, with 13 bases between them. Germline V gene lookup returns CDR1 MDHEN and CDR2 SYDVKM. The length of the CDR3 is 14 residues.

The chain carries TRBV18 and TRBJ2-5, with D tentatively TRBD1 (6 bases). V lost 1 base to trimming and J lost 2 bases, with 11 bases between them. Germline V CDR1 and CDR2: KGHSH, LQKENI. The CDR3 is 15 amino acids. CDR3 sequence reads: CASSPLSDSQETQYF. DNA of the CDR3: TGTGCCAGCTCACCACTCTCGGACAGTCAAGAGACCCAGTACTTC.

This clone appeared a single time. CDR3 amino acids: CASSRMSRPDYGYTF. CDR3 coding DNA: TGCGCCAGCAGCCGCATGTCCAGGCCGGACTATGGCTACACCTTC. This chain connects TRBV4-1 to TRBJ1-2, with D hard to call. The V end lost 4 bases, the J end lost 3 bases, and 15 bases lay between the germline ends. The germline gives CDR1 MGHRA, CDR2 YSYEKL. The CDR3 has 15 residues.

The chain employs TRBV18 and TRBJ2-7, with D perhaps matching TRBD1 (5 bases). This CDR3 spans 14 amino acids. Per the germline V gene, CDR1 is KGHSH and CDR2 is LQKENI. V dropped 6 bases and J dropped 4 bases, with 16 bases sitting between them. CDR3: CASSSLGRAYEQYF. The CDR3 region has the DNA TGTGCCAGCTCCTCCCTCGGCAGGGCGTACGAGCAGTACTTC.

V and J are TRBV7-8 and TRBJ1-1; a possible D gene is TRBD1 (6 bases). Germline lookup yields CDR1 SGHVS and CDR2 FQNEAQ. Deletions cut 5 bases from V and 5 bases from J, with 15 bases between. CDR3 length equals 14 residues. The CDR3 is CASSPSGGRTEAFF. CDR3 nucleotide sequence: TGTGCCAGCAGCCCCAGCGGGGGGCGGACTGAAGCTTTCTTT.

This chain connects TRBV29-1 to TRBJ1-1, with D possibly being TRBD1 (6 bases). The V end was cut by 6 bases, the J end by 2 bases, with 10 bases between. The CDR3 is made up of 12 amino acids. Germline CDR1 SQVTM, CDR2 ANQGSEA. The CDR3 protein is CSVWTDNTEAFF. Written as DNA, the CDR3 is TGCAGCGTCTGGACAGACAACACTGAAGCTTTCTTT. The complete variable domain, with remaining parts taken from reference TRBV29-1 and TRBJ1-1, reads SAVISQKPSRDICQRGTSLTIQCQVDSQVTMMFWYRQQPGQSLTLIATANQGSEATYESGFVIDKFPISRPNLTFSTLTVSNMSPEDSSIYLCSVWTDNTEAFFGQGTRLTVV.

The J gene is TRBJ2-7, the V gene TRBV28, with TRBD2 as a possible D gene (6 bases). The CDR3 loop spans 14 amino acids. Germline CDR1 is MDHEN and CDR2 is SYDVKM. Between the trimmed V and J ends, which lost 3 bases and 3 bases, there was a span of 12 bases. CDR3 protein: CASSLGGIFYEQYF. The CDR3 region has the DNA TGTGCCAGCAGTTTGGGCGGGATCTTCTACGAGCAGTACTTC. Combining the CDR3 with reference TRBV28 and TRBJ2-7 gives the whole variable domain DVKVTQSSRYLVKRTGEKVFLECVQDMDHENMFWYRQDPGLGLRLIYFSYDVKMKEKGDIPEGYSVSREKKERFSLILESASTNQTSMYLCASSLGGIFYEQYFGPGTRLTVT.

The chain combines TRBV27 with TRBJ2-1; 9 bases are a match to TRBD2. CDR3 length equals 15 residues. J was trimmed by 9 bases and V by 0 bases; bases with no gene match: 6. Germline assignment: CDR1 MNHEY and CDR2 SMNVEV (reference sequence). As DNA, the CDR3 is TGTGCCAGCAGTTTATCGGCGGGAGGGTCAGGTGAGCAGTTCTTC. Translated: CASSLSAGGSGEQFF.

The chain joins TRBV28 to TRBJ2-3; weak D call: TRBD1 (6 bases). CDR1 is MDHEN, CDR2 SYDVKM, per germline. CDR3 size: 14 residues. Trimming took off 7 bases at V and 2 bases at J, with 13 bases between the two ends. The CDR3 coding sequence is TGTGCCAGCACCTCTAGGGGGACCACAGATACGCAGTATTTT. Translation gives CASTSRGTTDTQYF.

This chain uses TRBV5-1 with TRBJ2-7, with a possible D match to TRBD1 (7 bases). Trimming removed 1 base at V and 7 bases at J, with 18 bases between. The CDR3 covers 15 residues. The germline gives CDR1 SGHRS, CDR2 YFSETQ. The CDR3 is CASSLWGDSLREQYF. DNA of the CDR3: TGCGCCAGCAGCTTGTGGGGGGACAGTCTGCGTGAGCAGTACTTC.

The chain employs TRBV10-3 and TRBJ2-7; maybe TRBD2 (5 bases). The CDR3 totals 13 residues. Germline CDR1 is ENHRY and CDR2 is SYGVKD. Deletions cut 6 bases from V and 5 bases from J, with 14 bases between. The CDR3 sequence: CAIRAGDSNEQYF. In nucleotides, the CDR3 is TGTGCCATCAGGGCCGGGGATAGCAACGAGCAGTACTTC.

The rearrangement links TRBV6-1 to TRBJ2-5; D possibly corresponds to TRBD1 (5 bases). V lost 8 bases and J 2 bases, leaving 15 bases between the germline ends. This CDR3 contains 14 residues. In germline, CDR1 is MNHNS, CDR2 SASEGT. CDR3 coding DNA: TGTGCCAGCGCCCTAAGGGCAGGGCAAGAGACCCAGTACTTC. Encoded protein: CASALRAGQETQYF.

This clone showed up just once. This chain joins TRBV5-1 and TRBJ2-7; D might be TRBD2 (5 bases). There are 13 residues in the CDR3. Germline V gives CDR1 SGHRS, CDR2 YFSETQ. The V end was cut by 4 bases, the J end by 5 bases, with 13 bases between. The CDR3 DNA is TGCGCCAGCAGCCCCATGACTAAGAACGAGCAGTACTTC. Residues: CASSPMTKNEQYF. Together with reference TRBV5-1 and TRBJ2-7, the CDR3 gives the full variable domain: KAGVTQTPRYLIKTRGQQVTLSCSPISGHRSVSWYQQTPGQGLQFLFEYFSETQRNKGNFPGRFSGRQFSNSRSEMNVSTLELGDSALYLCASSPMTKNEQYFGPGTRLTVT.

V is TRBV4-1 and J is TRBJ2-3; TRBD2 agrees at 9 bases. V lost 1 base and J lost 0; bases outside the gene matches: 2. The CDR3 sequence is 16 residues long. CDR1 is MGHRA and CDR2 is YSYEKL in the germline V gene. The CDR3 is CASSQGLAVSTDTQYF. CDR3 DNA sequence: TGCGCCAGCAGCCAAGGACTAGCGGTTAGCACAGATACGCAGTATTTT.

The chain carries TRBV5-4 and TRBJ2-2, with D possibly being TRBD2 (5 bases). The V end lost 0 bases, the J end lost 2 bases, and 8 bases lay between the germline ends. The CDR3 is 15 amino acids. CDR1 is SGHNT, CDR2 YYREEE, per germline (reference sequence). This chain's CDR3 is CASSLARTNTGELFF. CDR3 nucleotide sequence: TGTGCCAGCAGCTTGGCCCGGACTAACACCGGGGAGCTGTTTTTT.

In this sample, this clone turned up a few times. The chain combines TRBV7-9 with TRBJ1-4; 7 bases align to TRBD1. The CDR3 covers 15 residues. Looked up from germline, CDR1 is SEHNR and CDR2 is FQNEAQ (reference sequence). Trimming cost V 10 bases and J 0 bases; bases outside gene matches: 8. CDR3 region: CATHRTGATNEKLFF. The DNA for the CDR3 is TGTGCCACGCACCGGACAGGAGCAACTAATGAAAAACTGTTTTTT.

The chain links TRBV6-5 to TRBJ1-1; 8 positions agree with TRBD1. The CDR3 sequence is 16 residues long. Germline-derived CDR1 and CDR2 are MNHEY and SVGAGI. V was pared by 4 bases and J by 1 base, with 8 bases of the junction left unmatched. The CDR3 coding sequence is TGTGCCAGCAGTTCGACAGGGGCCGGGAGGAACACTGAAGCTTTCTTT. As protein: CASSSTGAGRNTEAFF.

This clone was detected only a few times. This chain connects TRBV2 to TRBJ2-7, with 7 bases fitting TRBD1. Germline values: CDR1 SNHLY, CDR2 FYNNEI. The CDR3 extends over 13 amino acids. V was pared by 6 bases and J by 1 base, with 3 bases of the junction left unmatched. CDR3 protein: CASRATGSYEQYF. The CDR3 DNA sequence: TGTGCCAGCAGGGCGACAGGGTCCTACGAGCAGTACTTC. Supplemented by reference TRBV2 and TRBJ2-7, the full variable domain reads EPEVTQTPSHQVTQMGQEVILRCVPISNHLYFYWYRQILGQKVEFLVSFYNNEISEKSEIFDDQFSVERPDGSNFTLKIRSTKLEDSAMYFCASRATGSYEQYFGPGTRLTVT.

In the case of this clone: A junction boundary mismatches the germline segment, possibly from a read error. V usage is TRBV7-9 and J usage is TRBJ1-1; no reliable D call. There are 12 residues in the CDR3. Germline values: CDR1 SEHNR, CDR2 FQNEAQ (reference sequence). The CDR3 here is CSSSSSVPRAFF. The CDR3 DNA follows: TGTTCCAGCAGCTCCTCCGTCCCCAGAGCTTTCTTT. The full variable domain, rest sourced from reference TRBV7-9 and TRBJ1-1, is DTGVSQNPRHKITKRGQNVTFRCDPISEHNRLYWYRQTLGQGPEFLTYFQNEAQLEKSRLLSDRFSAERPKGSFSTLEIQRTEQGDSAMYLCSSSSSVPRAFFGQGTRLTVV.

This clone was detected only a few times. The genes are TRBV19 and TRBJ2-5; 9 bases align to TRBD1. Germline CDR1 is LNHDA and CDR2 is SQIVND (reference sequence). J was trimmed by 2 bases and V by 4 bases; bases with no gene match: 8. This CDR3 is built from 16 residues. The CDR3 sequence: CASSRSTGGLQETQYF. The CDR3 nucleotides read TGTGCCAGTAGTAGGTCGACAGGGGGTTTACAAGAGACCCAGTACTTC.